This T cell receptor beta chain appears in the sequencing data of a study of response to subunit inactivated influenza vaccine. One entry per CDR3 protein results from TCRdb running MiXCR on the RT-PCR reads. This sample carries approximately 700,000 distinct CDR3 sequences, 15% to 18% of them seen once, and the ten largest clones take 11%. Germline CDR1 is SGHTA and CDR2 is FQGNSA. V was shortened by 5 bases and J by 1 base, with 7 bases between the two germline ends. The length of the CDR3 is 13 residues. A note on this clonotype: The antigen is undetermined.

Study results and limitations: Each seasonal flu vaccination may recruit only limited new T cells, authors suggested.

Source: PBMCs from blood, taken 11 to 12 days after vaccination. The V call is TRBV7-2, the J call TRBJ2-3; no firm D call. This sequence originates from a man in his forties or fifties who received an inactivated influenza vaccine. In DNA, the CDR3 is TGTGCCAGCAGCCATCCACGCACAGATACGCAGTATTTT. This codes for CASSHPRTDTQYF.